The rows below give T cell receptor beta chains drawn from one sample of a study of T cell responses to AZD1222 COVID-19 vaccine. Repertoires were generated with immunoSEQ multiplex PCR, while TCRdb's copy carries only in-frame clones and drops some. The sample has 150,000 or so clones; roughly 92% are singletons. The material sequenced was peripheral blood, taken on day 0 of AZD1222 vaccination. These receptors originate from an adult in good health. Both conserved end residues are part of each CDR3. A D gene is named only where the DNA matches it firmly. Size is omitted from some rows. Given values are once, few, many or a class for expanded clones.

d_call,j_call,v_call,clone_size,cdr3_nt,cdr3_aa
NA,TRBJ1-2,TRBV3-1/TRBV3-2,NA,TGTGCCAGCAGCCAAGGGAACTATGGCTACACCTTC,CASSQGNYGYTF
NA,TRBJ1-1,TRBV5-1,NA,TGCGCCAGCAGCTTTACGGTGAACACTGAAGCTTTCTTT,CASSFTVNTEAFF
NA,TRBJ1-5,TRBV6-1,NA,TGTGCCAGCGGGGGTTATAGCAATCAGCCCCAGCATTTT,CASGGYSNQPQHF
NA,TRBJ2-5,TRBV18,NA,TGTGCCAGCTCACCCGCCGGAAATAAAGAGACCCAGTACTTC,CASSPAGNKETQYF
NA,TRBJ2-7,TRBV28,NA,TGTGCCAGCAGCGTTAGGGGACTTTACGAGCAGTACTTC,CASSVRGLYEQYF
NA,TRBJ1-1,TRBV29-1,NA,TGCAGCGTTGAAAGAACTGAAGCTTTCTTT,CSVERTEAFF
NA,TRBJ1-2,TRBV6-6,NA,TGTGCCAGCAGCTATCAGTCCTATGGCTACACCTTC,CASSYQSYGYTF
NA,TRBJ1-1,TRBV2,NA,TGTGCCAGCAGTGGGCAGGGATCCACTGAAGCTTTCTTT,CASSGQGSTEAFF
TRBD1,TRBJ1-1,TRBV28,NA,TGTGCCAGCAGATTTAACAGGGGCGCAGGGGAAGCTTTCTTT,CASRFNRGAGEAFF
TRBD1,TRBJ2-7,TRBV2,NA,TGTGCCAGCAGTGCCGGTTTCGGGACAGTGGCGTCCTACGAGCAGTACTTC,CASSAGFGTVASYEQYF
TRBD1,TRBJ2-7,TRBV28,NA,TGTGCCAGCGGCGTGACAGGGAACGAGCAGTACTTC,CASGVTGNEQYF
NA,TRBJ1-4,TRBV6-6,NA,TGTGCCGCCGCGGCAGGGGCTGAAAAACTGTTTTTT,CAAAAGAEKLFF
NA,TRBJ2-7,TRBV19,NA,TGTGCCAGTAGCGACACAGGGAGCTCCTACGAGCAGTACTTC,CASSDTGSSYEQYF
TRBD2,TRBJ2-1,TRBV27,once,TGTGCCAGCAGTTTTCAAGCGGGAGACCCCTTCAATGAGCAGTTCTTC,CASSFQAGDPFNEQFF
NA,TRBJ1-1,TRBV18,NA,TGTGCCAGCTCACCACGCCAGCCAGAGTCGACTTTCTTT,CASSPRQPESTFF
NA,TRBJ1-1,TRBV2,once,TGTGCCAGCAGAGACCTTACCACCGGCGGAGCTTTCTTT,CASRDLTTGGAFF
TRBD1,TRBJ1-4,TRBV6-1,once,TGTGCCAGCAGTGTAACCGGGACAGGGGGCGCCTCGGGAGAAAAACTGTTTTTT,CASSVTGTGGASGEKLFF
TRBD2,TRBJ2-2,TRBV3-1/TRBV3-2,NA,TGTGCCAGCAGTCGAACTAGCGGAATGGCCGGGGAGCTGTTTTTT,CASSRTSGMAGELFF
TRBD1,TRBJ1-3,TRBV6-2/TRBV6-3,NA,TGTGCCAGCAGTTCCCCCTCCCGGGACAGGGTCGCCAACACCATATATTTT,CASSSPSRDRVANTIYF
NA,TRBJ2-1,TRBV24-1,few,TGTGCCACCAGTGATCCCTCGGGAAGGGGCTTGAATGAGCAGTTCTTC,CATSDPSGRGLNEQFF
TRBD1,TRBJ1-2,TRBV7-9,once,TGTGCCAGCAGCTTAGGGGACAGGGCGAACTATGGCTACACCTTC,CASSLGDRANYGYTF
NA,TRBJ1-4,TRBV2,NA,TGTGCCAGCTATCGCGAACGTAATGAAAAACTGTTTTTT,CASYRERNEKLFF
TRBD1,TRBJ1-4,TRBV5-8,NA,TGTGCCAGCAGCTTCACCCCGAGACAGGGGGGAGGTGAAAAACTGTTTTTT,CASSFTPRQGGGEKLFF
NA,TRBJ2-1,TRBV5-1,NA,TGCGCCAGCAGGAGGACGGATGAGCAGTTCTTC,CASRRTDEQFF
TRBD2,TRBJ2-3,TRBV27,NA,TGTGCCAGCAGTATGGGACTAGCGGGGCAATATTACACAGATACGCAGTATTTT,CASSMGLAGQYYTDTQYF
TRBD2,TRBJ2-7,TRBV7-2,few,TGTGCCAGCAGCTTAAGTCTCGGGGCGGGAGGGCCCTACGAGCAGTACTTC,CASSLSLGAGGPYEQYF
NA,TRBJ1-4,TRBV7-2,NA,TGTGCCAGCAGCTCAGGGGCTTTTCCTGAAAAACTGTTTTTT,CASSSGAFPEKLFF
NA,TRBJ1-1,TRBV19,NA,TGTGCCAGTAGTAAGGGGACAACTCTGAACACTGAAGCTTTCTTT,CASSKGTTLNTEAFF
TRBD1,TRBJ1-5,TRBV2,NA,TGTGCCAGCAGCGGTGGGACAGGAGTTAGCAATCAGCCCCAGCATTTT,CASSGGTGVSNQPQHF
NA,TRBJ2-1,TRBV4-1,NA,TGCGCCAGCAGCCAAGCGGGGGACTACAATGAGCAGTTCTTC,CASSQAGDYNEQFF
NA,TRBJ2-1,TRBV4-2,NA,TGTGCCAGCAGCCAGAGGGGCAATGAGCAGTTCTTC,CASSQRGNEQFF
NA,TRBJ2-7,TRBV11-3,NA,TGTGCCAGCAGCTTACGTGGGGACACCTACGAGCAGTACTTC,CASSLRGDTYEQYF
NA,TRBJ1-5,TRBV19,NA,TGTGCCAGTAACCCGGGCAGCAATCAGCCCCAGCATTTT,CASNPGSNQPQHF
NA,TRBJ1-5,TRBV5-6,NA,TGTGCCAGCAGCTTGTACGTGGGTAGCAATCAGCCCCAGCATTTT,CASSLYVGSNQPQHF
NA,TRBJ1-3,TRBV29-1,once,TGCAGCGTGGCAGACAGGCAGGGAAACACCATATATTTT,CSVADRQGNTIYF
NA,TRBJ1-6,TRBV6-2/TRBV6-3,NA,TGTGCCAGCAGTTACGCCCTGGACGGTAATTCACCCCTCCACTTT,CASSYALDGNSPLHF
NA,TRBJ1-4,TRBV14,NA,TGTGCCAGCAGCCAAGATCCGGTAACTAATGAAAAACTGTTTTTT,CASSQDPVTNEKLFF
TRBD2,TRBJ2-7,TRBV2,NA,TGTGCCAGGTCGGGACTAGCGGGGGGAGACGAGCAGTACTTC,CARSGLAGGDEQYF
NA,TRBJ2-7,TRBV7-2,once,TGTGCCAGCAGCTATTTTAGCGGAACCTACGAGCAGTACTTC,CASSYFSGTYEQYF
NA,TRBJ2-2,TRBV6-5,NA,TGTGCCAGCAGTTACTCGAGGGGGAAGGGCACCGGGGAGCTGTTTTTT,CASSYSRGKGTGELFF
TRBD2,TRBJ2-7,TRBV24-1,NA,TGTGCCACCAGTGATTTTTCTAGCGGGAGAATCGAGCAGTACTTC,CATSDFSSGRIEQYF
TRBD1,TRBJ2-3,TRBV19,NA,TGTGCCAGTAGTAACCGACAGGGGGGCGATACGCAGTATTTT,CASSNRQGGDTQYF
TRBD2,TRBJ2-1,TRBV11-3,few,TGTGCCAGCAGCTCGTCTAGCGGGAGGGAAGATGAGCAGTTCTTC,CASSSSSGREDEQFF
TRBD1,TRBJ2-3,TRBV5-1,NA,TGCGCCGGAAGACAGGGATTCACAGATACGCAGTATTTT,CAGRQGFTDTQYF
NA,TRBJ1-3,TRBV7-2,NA,TGTGCCAGCAGCCCCCCTGGCCTCTCTGGAAACACCATATATTTT,CASSPPGLSGNTIYF
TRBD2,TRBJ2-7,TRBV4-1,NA,TGCGCCAGCAGCCGGGGACTAGCGGGGGCCGTCGAGCAGTACTTC,CASSRGLAGAVEQYF
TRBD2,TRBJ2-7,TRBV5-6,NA,TGTGCCAGCAGCTCCGGACTAGCGGGGCCCTACGAGCAGTACTTC,CASSSGLAGPYEQYF
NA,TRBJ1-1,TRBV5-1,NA,TGCGCCAGCAGCATGGGTCCGCGGGACACTGAAGCTTTCTTT,CASSMGPRDTEAFF